The subject of this entry is one T cell receptor beta chain. This entry is derived from a study of blood T cell repertoires in COVID-19. Study at large: T cells, B-cell-depleted T cells, or PBMCs provided the cDNA or gDNA that served as material.

The repertoire was sequenced with immunoSEQ multiplex PCR; TCRdb's copy has only in-frame clones and lacks some. The sample lists hundreds of thousands of clones; about 86% were seen once. The germline V gene encodes CDR1 SNHLY and CDR2 FYNNEI. Trimming took off 4 bases at V and 1 base at J, with 7 bases between the two ends. CDR3 length: 13 residues. The chain links TRBV2 to TRBJ1-1; D possibly corresponds to TRBD1 (5 bases). Sequencing was carried out using peripheral blood. The TCR originated in a woman older than 75 with acute or convalescent COVID-19. CDR3 nucleotide sequence: TGTGCCAGCAGTGCGGGGGGGAACACTGAAGCTTTCTTT. Protein product: CASSAGGNTEAFF.